This T cell receptor (beta chain) stems from a study of T-cell reconstitution after alpha-beta-depleted transplantation in children. There are many counts of this clonotype. Preparation of the TCRbeta library involved a method that used unique molecular identifiers. TCRdb reprocessed the PCR reads with MiXCR, giving one entry per CDR3 protein. This table has 360,000 or so distinct CDR3 sequences, over 20% appearing once. CDR3 length: 15 amino acids. The V gene end was trimmed by 4 bases and the J gene end by 7 bases; junction bases not matched to a gene: 5. This sequence joins TRBV12-3 or TRBV12-4 and TRBJ2-3, with 13 positions matching TRBD2. This material consisted of PBMCs from the stem cell graft donor, taken from the stem cell graft. This clonotype was obtained from a human donor who donated a stem cell graft to a child with acute myeloid leukemia. CDR3 sequence reads: CASSSGTSGKYTQYF. DNA for the CDR3: TGTGCCAGCAGTTCAGGGACTAGCGGGAAGTATACGCAGTATTTT.